A selection of T cell receptor beta chains follows, all from one sample in a study of T cell responses to AZD1222 COVID-19 vaccine. TCRdb's table, derived via immunoSEQ multiplex PCR, lists solely in-frame clones and lacks some. The sample lists about 99,000 clones, around nine tenths occurring once. The specimen comprised peripheral blood, sampled 28 days after the second dose of the MenACWY control vaccine. These receptors came from an adult who received the MenACWY meningococcal vaccine as a control. CDR3s include the opening cysteine and the closing phenylalanine or tryptophan. A D gene is named only where the DNA matches it firmly. Clone size appears in some rows only: once, few, many, or a class for an expanded clone.

d_call clone_size j_call v_call cdr3_aa cdr3_nt
- few TRBJ1-2 TRBV6-5 CASSPGPNGYTF TGTGCCAGCTCTCCGGGCCCAAATGGCTACACCTTC
- - TRBJ2-7 TRBV20-1 CSARSDYEQYF TGCAGTGCTCGCTCAGATTACGAGCAGTACTTC
- - TRBJ1-1 TRBV9 CASSRQDQVTEAFF TGTGCCAGCAGCCGTCAAGACCAGGTCACTGAAGCTTTCTTT
- - TRBJ2-2 TRBV5-1 CASSFGTANTGELFF TGCGCCAGCAGCTTCGGGACGGCGAACACCGGGGAGCTGTTTTTT
- - TRBJ1-3 TRBV30 CAWSGRGTGNTIYF TGTGCCTGGAGTGGAAGGGGTACTGGAAACACCATATATTTT
TRBD1 - TRBJ2-2 TRBV7-9 CASRGQLSTGELFF TGTGCCAGCAGGGGACAGCTAAGCACCGGGGAGCTGTTTTTT
- few TRBJ1-4 TRBV5-1 CASSIGRNLNEKLFF TGCGCCAGCAGCATCGGACGGAACCTTAATGAAAAACTGTTTTTT
TRBD1 - TRBJ1-5 TRBV7-8 CASSPRWGQFTYGNQPQHF TGTGCCAGCAGCCCCCGGTGGGGACAGTTCACCTATGGCAATCAGCCCCAGCATTTT
- - TRBJ2-7 TRBV5-1 CASSLGGSSYEQYF TGCGCCAGCAGCTTAGGGGGAAGCTCCTACGAGCAGTACTTC
- - TRBJ1-2 TRBV6-6 CASSYTGYGYTF TGTGCCAGCAGTTATACAGGGTATGGCTACACCTTC
- - TRBJ2-5 TRBV28 CASSPPGLGAGTQYF TGTGCCAGCAGCCCCCCGGGACTGGGCGCAGGGACCCAGTACTTC
TRBD1 few TRBJ2-7 TRBV3-1/TRBV3-2 CASRVGTGDEQYF TGTGCCAGCAGGGTCGGGACAGGGGACGAGCAGTACTTC
- - TRBJ1-3 TRBV14 CASSQGNGLSGNTIYF TGTGCCAGCAGCCAAGGAAACGGACTCTCTGGAAACACCATATATTTT
TRBD1 - TRBJ1-3 TRBV11-2 CASSSTGGSGNTIYF TGTGCCAGCAGCTCCACAGGGGGCTCTGGAAACACCATATATTTT
TRBD1 - TRBJ1-4 TRBV7-2 CASSPRTGLNEKLFF TGTGCCAGCAGCCCCCGGACAGGGCTTAATGAAAAACTGTTTTTT
TRBD1 - TRBJ1-3 TRBV18 CASSEGQPPGNTIYF TGTGCCAGCTCAGAGGGACAGCCACCAGGAAACACCATATATTTT
TRBD1 - TRBJ2-2 TRBV7-8 CASSLVGFAGQGGTGELFF TGTGCCAGCAGCTTAGTGGGGTTTGCGGGACAGGGAGGAACCGGGGAGCTGTTTTTT
- once TRBJ2-1 TRBV6-5 CASKRGHRFYNEQFF TGTGCCAGCAAGAGGGGTCACAGGTTCTACAATGAGCAGTTCTTC
TRBD1 - TRBJ1-1 TRBV18 CASSPLPLLDRGGVDTEAFF TGTGCCAGCTCACCACTCCCATTACTGGACAGGGGAGGGGTGGACACTGAAGCTTTCTTT